The 10 T cell receptor beta chains below all came from one sample that was sequenced in a study of blood T cell repertoires in COVID-19. Only in-frame clones appear in the TCRdb table, and some are missing; sequencing was by immunoSEQ multiplex PCR. The sample has about 7,800 clones, approximately 85% seen once; the top ten hold around 15%. The sample consisted of peripheral blood. These receptors all come from a woman aged 60 to 75 with active COVID-19.

The V gene is TRBV7-9, the J gene TRBJ1-4, with TRBD1 as a possible D gene (6 bases). From germline, CDR1 is SEHNR and CDR2 FQNEAQ (reference sequence). The germline V and J ends were trimmed by 6 bases and 3 bases, with 11 bases remaining between them. The CDR3 covers 14 residues. The CDR3 DNA follows: TGTGCCAGCAGTCGCACAGGGCCTAATGAAAAACTGTTTTTT. Translation gives CASSRTGPNEKLFF.

The J gene is TRBJ1-2, the V gene TRBV18; D is perhaps TRBD1 (6 bases). The length of the CDR3 is 14 residues. Germline CDR1 and CDR2: KGHSH and LQKENI. Trimming pared 3 bases from V and 7 bases from J, leaving 15 bases between. CDR3 bases: TGTGCCAGCTCACCGGGACAATTCACTACTGGCTACACCTTC. It yields the protein CASSPGQFTTGYTF.

This chain links TRBV7-2 with TRBJ1-2; D call uncertain. From germline, CDR1 is SGHTA and CDR2 FQGNSA. The V and J ends lost 8 bases and 0 bases respectively, with 13 bases between them. The length of the CDR3 is 14 residues. This CDR3 is CASSPARTNYGYTF. CDR3 coding DNA: TGTGCCAGCTCCCCCGCCAGGACTAACTATGGCTACACCTTC. Full variable domain (remainder filled in from reference TRBV7-2 and TRBJ1-2): GAGVSQSPSNKVTEKGKDVELRCDPISGHTALYWYRQSLGQGLEFLIYFQGNSAPDKSGLPSDRFSAERTGGSVSTLTIQRTQQEDSAVYLCASSPARTNYGYTFGSGTRLTVV.

The DNA for the CDR3 is TGCGCCAGCAGCCCATGGGACAGGGGAGGGGAGACCCAGTACTTC. Residues: CASSPWDRGGETQYF. V usage is TRBV5-1 and J usage is TRBJ2-5, with TRBD1 matching 10 bases. This CDR3 has 15 amino acids. V trimming: 4 bases; J trimming: 5 bases; junction bases outside the gene matches: 8. Germline assignment: CDR1 SGHRS and CDR2 YFSETQ.

The rearrangement uses TRBV7-9 and TRBJ2-7; D unresolved. Germline assignment: CDR1 SEHNR and CDR2 FQNEAQ (reference sequence). The CDR3 has 13 amino acids. The V gene lost 10 bases and the J gene lost 6 bases, with 19 bases spanning the gap. The CDR3 loop reads CAIEALSVGEQYF. The DNA for the CDR3 is TGTGCCATAGAGGCCCTCTCCGTCGGCGAGCAGTACTTC.

The sample holds a few counts of this clone. V and J are TRBV11-2 and TRBJ2-2; D remains ambiguous. V dropped 5 bases and J dropped 4 bases, with 17 bases sitting between them. The CDR3 is 16 residues long. Germline CDR1 is SGHAT and CDR2 is FQNNGV. The CDR3 DNA reads as TGTGCCAGCAGCCTTGCGGTCTCGGGTGGCACCGGGGAGCTGTTTTTT. Amino acid sequence: CASSLAVSGGTGELFF.

This rearrangement joins TRBV5-6 to TRBJ2-7; D is possibly TRBD1 (5 bases). The CDR3 is 15 residues long. Deletions cut 0 bases from V and 2 bases from J, with 12 bases between. Germline-derived CDR1 and CDR2 are SGHDT and YYEEEE. The CDR3 region is CASSLVGAGTYEQYF. In DNA, the CDR3 is TGTGCCAGCAGCTTGGTTGGGGCCGGAACCTACGAGCAGTACTTC. The variable domain in full, with the rest retrieved from reference TRBV5-6 and TRBJ2-7, is DAGVTQSPTHLIKTRGQQVTLRCSPKSGHDTVSWYQQALGQGPQFIFQYYEEEERQRGNFPDRFSGHQFPNYSSELNVNALLLGDSALYLCASSLVGAGTYEQYFGPGTRLTVT.

V gene TRBV28 combines with J gene TRBJ2-5; TRBD1 matches 7 bases. The CDR3 extends over 16 amino acids. Looked up from germline, CDR1 is MDHEN and CDR2 is SYDVKM. V shed 5 bases and J 3 bases; nucleotides not matched to a gene: 12. The CDR3 protein is CASSPPSTGLEETQYF. Here the CDR3 DNA reads TGTGCCAGCAGTCCACCGTCGACAGGGTTGGAAGAGACCCAGTACTTC. Full variable domain (rest looked up from reference TRBV28 and TRBJ2-5): DVKVTQSSRYLVKRTGEKVFLECVQDMDHENMFWYRQDPGLGLRLIYFSYDVKMKEKGDIPEGYSVSREKKERFSLILESASTNQTSMYLCASSPPSTGLEETQYFGPGTRLLVL.

This chain joins TRBV27 and TRBJ2-5; 7 bases map to TRBD2. The J segment lost 1 base and the V segment lost 4 bases, leaving 3 bases of the junction unmatched. The CDR3 is made up of 14 amino acids. Germline lookup yields CDR1 MNHEY and CDR2 SMNVEV (reference sequence). The CDR3: CASSSAGLQETQYF. As DNA, the CDR3 is TGTGCCAGCAGTTCAGCGGGACTCCAAGAGACCCAGTACTTC.

This clone came up a few times. The chain uses TRBV6-2 or TRBV6-3 and TRBJ2-2, with 10 bases that match TRBD2. The V gene end was trimmed by 6 bases and the J gene end by 6 bases; junction bases not matched to a gene: 4. This CDR3 has 14 amino acids. In germline, CDR1 is MNHEY, CDR2 SVGEGT. The CDR3 here is CASSSGGASGELFF. CDR3 DNA sequence: TGTGCCAGCAGCAGCGGGGGGGCGTCCGGGGAGCTGTTTTTT.